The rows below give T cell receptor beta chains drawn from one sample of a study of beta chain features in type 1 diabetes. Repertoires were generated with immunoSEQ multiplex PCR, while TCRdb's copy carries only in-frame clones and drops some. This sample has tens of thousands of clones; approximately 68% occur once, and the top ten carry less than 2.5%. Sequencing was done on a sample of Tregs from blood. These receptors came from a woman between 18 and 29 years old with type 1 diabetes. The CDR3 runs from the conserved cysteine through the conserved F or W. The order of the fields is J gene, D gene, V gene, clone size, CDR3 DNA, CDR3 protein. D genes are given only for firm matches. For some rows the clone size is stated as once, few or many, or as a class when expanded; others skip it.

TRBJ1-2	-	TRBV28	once	TGTGCCAGCAGTTATGGGGGAGGAAGCTATGGCTACACCTTC	CASSYGGGSYGYTF
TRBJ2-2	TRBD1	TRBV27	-	TGTGCCAGCAGTTTTGGGACAGACAACACCGGGGAGCTGTTTTTT	CASSFGTDNTGELFF
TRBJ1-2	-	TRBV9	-	TGTGCCAGCAGCCTCGGTCCCTCGGATGGCTACACCTTC	CASSLGPSDGYTF
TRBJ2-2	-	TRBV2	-	TGTGCCAGCAGTCCCCCGGGCGGGGAGCTGTTTTTT	CASSPPGGELFF
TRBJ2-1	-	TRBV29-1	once	TGCAGCGTTGTCGATGGCCTGTCCTATGAGCAGTTCTTC	CSVVDGLSYEQFF
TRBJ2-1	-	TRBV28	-	TGTGCCAGCAGTTTATCCCGGTCCAATGAGCAGTTCTTC	CASSLSRSNEQFF
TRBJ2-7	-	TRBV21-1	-	TGTGCCAGCAGCAAAGAATGGAGGGGAAACGAGCAGTACTTC	CASSKEWRGNEQYF
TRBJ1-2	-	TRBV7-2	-	TGTGCCAGCAGCTTGTCGGCAGGGGATCCCTATGGCTACACCTTC	CASSLSAGDPYGYTF
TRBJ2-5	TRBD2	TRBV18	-	TGTGCCAGCTCACCACCCGGCAGCGGGAGGTACCAAGAGACCCAGTACTTC	CASSPPGSGRYQETQYF
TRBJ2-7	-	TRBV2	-	TGTGCCAGCAGTGGTCCCACAGGGACCTACGAGCAGTACTTC	CASSGPTGTYEQYF
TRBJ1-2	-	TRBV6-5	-	TGTGCCAGCAGTTTCCTGGAGAGTACGGGCTACACCTTC	CASSFLESTGYTF
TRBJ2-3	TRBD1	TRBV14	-	TGTGCCAGCAGCCTGGACAGGTCAACAGATACGCAGTATTTT	CASSLDRSTDTQYF
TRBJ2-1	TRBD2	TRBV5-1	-	TGCGCCAGCAGGGGAGCGGGAGGGCCGGGTGAGCAGTTCTTC	CASRGAGGPGEQFF
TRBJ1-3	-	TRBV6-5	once	TGTGCCAGCAGAACACCTAGTTCTGGAAACACCATATATTTT	CASRTPSSGNTIYF
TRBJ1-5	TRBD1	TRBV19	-	TGTGCCAGTAGGGGGTCGGCAGGGGGCTATCAGCCCCAGCATTTT	CASRGSAGGYQPQHF